A selection of T cell receptor beta chains follows, all from one sample in a study of T cells in Graves' hyperthyroidism and ophthalmopathy. TCRdb reanalysed the multiplex PCR reads using MiXCR and keeps one entry per CDR3 protein. Of 450,000 to 700,000 distinct CDR3 sequences listed, about 45% are singletons. Sequencing was done on a sample of peripheral blood or thyroid tissue (not recorded which). These receptors were taken from a woman in her late teens or twenties with Graves' hyperthyroidism. Both conserved end residues are part of each CDR3. D genes are given only for firm matches. The size of a clone is reported for some rows only, either as once, few or many, or as a class for expanded clones.

TRBJ2-6	many	TRBV12-3/TRBV12-4	-	TGTGCCAGCAGGCGGACGGACAGCTCTGGGGCCAACGTCCTGACTTTC	CASRRTDSSGANVLTF
TRBJ2-2	-	TRBV4-3	-	TGCGCCAGCAGCCAAGATTCCAGGAACCGGCCTCGGGAGCTGTTTTTT	CASSQDSRNRPRELFF
TRBJ1-4	-	TRBV15	TRBD1	TGTGCCACCAGCATTGACAGGGTTATTGAAAAACTGTTTTTT	CATSIDRVIEKLFF
TRBJ2-5	many	TRBV7-2	-	TGTGCCAGCAGCCAACGGGGGTGGGGGACCCAGTACTTC	CASSQRGWGTQYF
TRBJ2-5	many	TRBV4-1	-	TGCGCCAGCAGCCAAATCAGGGATCCCGGAGAGACCCAGTACTTC	CASSQIRDPGETQYF
TRBJ1-1	many	TRBV29-1	-	TGCAGCGTTGCTCTGGGGGCGAGGACTGAAGCTTTCTTT	CSVALGARTEAFF
TRBJ2-7	many	TRBV7-9	-	TGTGCCAGCAGCTTAGCCGCCGGGTTATGGGGGGAGGAAACCTACGAGCAGTACTTC	CASSLAAGLWGEETYEQYF
TRBJ2-7	many	TRBV6-2/TRBV6-3	-	TGTGCCAGCATTACTCGGGATGGGTACTACGAGCAGTACTTC	CASITRDGYYEQYF
TRBJ1-5	many	TRBV7-9	TRBD1	TGTGCCAGCAGCCCGGGACAGGGCCCCGATCGGCCCCAGCATTTT	CASSPGQGPDRPQHF
TRBJ2-7	many	TRBV6-1	-	TGTGCCAGCAGTGAGAACAGGGTTCGGTCCTACGAGCAGTACTTC	CASSENRVRSYEQYF
TRBJ2-5	-	TRBV29-1	TRBD1	TGCAGCGTACCCCGGACAGGGGAAACCCTCACCCAGTACTTC	CSVPRTGETLTQYF
TRBJ2-7	once	TRBV6-6	-	TGTGCCAGCAGCCCCAGGGTGGGGCAGTACTTC	CASSPRVGQYF
TRBJ2-7	many	TRBV7-9	-	TGTGCCAGCAGTTCAGGGGGCCGGGAGGGTGCCTACGAGCAGTACTTC	CASSSGGREGAYEQYF
TRBJ1-5	many	TRBV10-1	TRBD1	TGCGCCAATACAGGGGTCGGGAATCAGCCCCAGCATTTT	CANTGVGNQPQHF
TRBJ1-3	many	TRBV28	-	TGTGCCAGCAGCACTGGACGGGACACCATATATTTT	CASSTGRDTIYF
TRBJ1-2	-	TRBV2	TRBD1	TGTGCCAGCTGGGACAGGAGCTATGGCTACACCTTC	CASWDRSYGYTF
TRBJ2-2	few	TRBV7-9	-	TGTGCCAGCTTAGAAGGAATGGCCGGGGAGCTGTTTTTT	CASLEGMAGELFF
TRBJ2-7	-	TRBV10-3	-	TGTGCCATCAGTGAGGGACTTTACGAGCAGTACTTC	CAISEGLYEQYF
TRBJ2-6	many	TRBV5-1	-	TGCGCCAGCAGTACCAGGGAAGTAACTGGGGCCAACGTCCTGACTTTC	CASSTREVTGANVLTF
TRBJ2-3	few	TRBV10-1	TRBD2	TGCGCCAGCAACGGCGGGAGGGAAGCAGATACGCAGTATTTT	CASNGGREADTQYF
TRBJ1-1	many	TRBV27	-	TGTGCCAGCAGTTGGGACGCCGCCGGCACCCTAATGAACACTGAAGCTTTCTTT	CASSWDAAGTLMNTEAFF
TRBJ1-5	many	TRBV4-1	-	TGCGCCAGCAGCCTGGGCGCGTTTAGCCAGCCCCAGCATTTT	CASSLGAFSQPQHF
TRBJ1-1	many	TRBV10-3	-	TGTGCCATGGCTGCGGGGACTGAAGCTTTCTTT	CAMAAGTEAFF
TRBJ1-2	-	TRBV20-1	-	TGCAGTGTGAGTGCGGGGGGACTAGCGGGATATGGCTACACCTTC	CSVSAGGLAGYGYTF
TRBJ1-2	-	TRBV29-1	-	TGCAGCTCACAGGATCTCAGGGTTACGGAAGGCTACACCTTC	CSSQDLRVTEGYTF